What follows are 9 T cell receptor beta chains derived from one specimen sequenced in a study of blood T cell repertoires in COVID-19. Generated by immunoSEQ multiplex PCR, the TCRdb table keeps only in-frame clones and is missing some. The sample lists around 260,000 clones; around 86% were seen once. The specimen was peripheral blood. The receptor source for this set is an older woman with COVID-19, enrolled during active disease.

J is TRBJ1-4 and V is TRBV5-1, with D uncertain. Germline-derived CDR1 and CDR2 are SGHRS and YFSETQ. Between the trimmed V and J ends, which lost 0 bases and 8 bases, there was a span of 8 bases. CDR3 length: 13 residues. The CDR3 region is CASSLDSGEKLFF. The CDR3 coding sequence is TGCGCCAGCAGCTTGGACAGTGGGGAAAAACTGTTTTTT.

The chain combines TRBV7-2 with TRBJ2-1; D possibly corresponds to TRBD1 (5 bases). This CDR3 region has 14 residues. V lost 5 bases and J 6 bases, leaving 14 bases between the germline ends. Germline V gives CDR1 SGHTA, CDR2 FQGNSA. The CDR3 DNA follows: TGTGCCAGCAGCGGACGTCCTAGGGGCAATGAGCAGTTCTTC. This codes for CASSGRPRGNEQFF.

This clone was detected only a few times. This sequence joins TRBV7-3 and TRBJ1-2; D call uncertain. V lost 4 bases to trimming and J lost 4 bases, with 10 bases between them. CDR3 length: 13 amino acids. Germline V gives CDR1 SGHTA, CDR2 FQGTGA. The CDR3 DNA reads TGTGCCAGCAGCTACGACCGGGGCTATGGCTACACCTTC. It encodes CASSYDRGYGYTF.

This clone has just one count. The chain has TRBV6-5 and TRBJ1-2, with 8 bases lining up with TRBD1. The CDR3 covers 12 residues. The germline V gene encodes CDR1 MNHEY and CDR2 SVGAGI. J lost 8 bases, V lost 5 bases, and 4 bases had no gene match. CDR3 in amino acids: CASSTGTGGYTF. CDR3 nucleotides: TGTGCCAGCAGTACCGGGACAGGCGGCTACACCTTC.

This clone was counted a few times. The chain recombines TRBV25-1 with TRBJ1-6; TRBD1 matches at 7 bases. CDR1 and CDR2 from the germline V gene are MGHDK and SYGVNS. This CDR3 is built from 14 residues. Unmatched junction bases numbered 10, after V lost 6 bases and J lost 11 bases. The CDR3 DNA reads TGTGCCAGCAGCCCAGGGGGACCAGGGACACCCCTCCACTTT. The encoded protein is CASSPGGPGTPLHF.

This chain links TRBV30 with TRBJ1-2, with D possibly TRBD1 on 6 matching bases. The V gene's germline CDR1 is GTSNPN and CDR2 SVGIG (reference sequence). The CDR3 consists of 12 residues. Trimming removed 2 bases from V and 9 bases from J, with 13 bases in between. The CDR3 sequence: CAWSLRDNRYTF. The CDR3 DNA is TGTGCCTGGAGTCTCCGGGACAACCGCTACACCTTC.

This chain connects TRBV6-5 to TRBJ1-5, with no clear D. This CDR3 spans 13 amino acids. Deletions cut 8 bases from V and 8 bases from J, with 16 bases between. Germline V gene sequence: CDR1 MNHEY, CDR2 SVGAGI. The CDR3 DNA sequence: TGTGCCAGCCGGCGGGGTCTTTTGGAGCCCCAGCATTTT. Protein sequence: CASRRGLLEPQHF.

This rearrangement joins TRBV24-1 to TRBJ2-2; D possibly corresponds to TRBD1 (6 bases). Trimming took 1 base from V and 1 from J, leaving 9 bases between them. Germline lookup yields CDR1 KGHDR and CDR2 SFDVKD. This CDR3 comprises 16 residues. The CDR3 DNA reads TGTGCCACCAGTGATTTAGGGGGACGGAACACCGGGGAGCTGTTTTTT. It encodes CATSDLGGRNTGELFF.

V usage is TRBV12-3 or TRBV12-4 and J usage is TRBJ1-5, with D unclear. Trimming removed 3 bases from V and 5 bases from J, with 2 bases in between. This CDR3 has 11 amino acids. The CDR3 loop reads CASSFDQPQHF. The DNA of the CDR3 is TGTGCCAGCAGTTTCGATCAGCCCCAGCATTTT.